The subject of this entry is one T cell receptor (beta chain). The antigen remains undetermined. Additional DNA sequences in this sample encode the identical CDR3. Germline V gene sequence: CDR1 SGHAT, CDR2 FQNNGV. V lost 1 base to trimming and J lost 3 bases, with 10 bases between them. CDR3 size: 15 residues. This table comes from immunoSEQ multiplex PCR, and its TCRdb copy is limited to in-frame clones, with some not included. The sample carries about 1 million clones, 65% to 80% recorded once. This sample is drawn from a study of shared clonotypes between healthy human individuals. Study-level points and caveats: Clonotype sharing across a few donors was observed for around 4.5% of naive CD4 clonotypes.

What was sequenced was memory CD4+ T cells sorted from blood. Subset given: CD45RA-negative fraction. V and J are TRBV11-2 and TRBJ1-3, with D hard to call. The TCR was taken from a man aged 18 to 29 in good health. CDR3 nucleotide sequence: TGTGCCAGCAGCTTAGGAGCCAGTAGTGGAAACACCATATATTTT. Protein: CASSLGASSGNTIYF.